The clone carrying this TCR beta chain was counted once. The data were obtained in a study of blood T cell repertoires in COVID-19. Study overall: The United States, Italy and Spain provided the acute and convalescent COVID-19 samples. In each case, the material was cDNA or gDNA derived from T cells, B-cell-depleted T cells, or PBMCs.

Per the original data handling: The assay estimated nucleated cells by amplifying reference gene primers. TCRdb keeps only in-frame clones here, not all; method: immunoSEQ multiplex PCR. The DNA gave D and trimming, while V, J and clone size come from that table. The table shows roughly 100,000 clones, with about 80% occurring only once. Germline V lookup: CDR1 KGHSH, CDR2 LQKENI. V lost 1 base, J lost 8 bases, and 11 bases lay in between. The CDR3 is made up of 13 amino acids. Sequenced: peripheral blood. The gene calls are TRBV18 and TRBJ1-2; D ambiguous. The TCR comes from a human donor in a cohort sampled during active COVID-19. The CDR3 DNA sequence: TGTGCCAGCTCACCACGAACTCTCGAGGGCTACACCTTC. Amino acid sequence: CASSPRTLEGYTF.